The 19 T cell receptor beta chains presented below share a single source sample, sequenced in a study of OX40 agonist ivuxolimab in advanced cancers. Profiling relied on immunoSEQ multiplex PCR, and the TCRdb table lists in-frame clones only, not all of them. Of more than 40,000 clones in the sample, about 90% were seen once. Sequences were derived from CD4+ or CD8+ T cells sorted from blood, sampled in a trial of the OX40 agonist ivuxolimab. The receptors were gathered from an adult with an advanced solid tumor such as melanoma, head and neck, liver or kidney cancer.

CDR3 nucleotide sequence: TGTGCCAGCACCTATGGACAGGGTAATCGGGAGACCCAGTACTTC. As protein: CASTYGQGNRETQYF. The chain joins TRBV9 to TRBJ2-5; TRBD1 aligns across 8 bases. Germline V gene sequence: CDR1 SGDLS, CDR2 YYNGEE. The CDR3 runs 15 residues. V shed 6 bases, J shed 5 bases, and the junction held 12 bases outside the gene matches. The whole variable domain, remainder taken from reference TRBV9 and TRBJ2-5, is DSGVTQTPKHLITATGQRVTLRCSPRSGDLSVYWYQQSLDQGLQFLIQYYNGEERAKGNILERFSAQQFPDLHSELNLSSLELGDSALYFCASTYGQGNRETQYFGPGTRLLVL.

Here the CDR3 reads CASSLGGASYEQYF. For the CDR3, the DNA is TGTGCCAGCAGCTTAGGTGGGGCCTCCTACGAGCAGTACTTC. V is TRBV7-9 and J is TRBJ2-7, with a weak D call TRBD1 (5 bases). V lost 1 base and J 0 bases, leaving 7 bases between the germline ends. Per germline, CDR1 SEHNR and CDR2 FQNEAQ (reference sequence). The CDR3 is 14 residues long.

V and J are TRBV2 and TRBJ2-7, with D possibly TRBD1 on 6 matching bases. V lost 2 bases and J 9 bases, leaving 23 bases between the germline ends. CDR3 length equals 16 residues. CDR1 is SNHLY, CDR2 FYNNEI, per germline. In DNA form, the CDR3 reads TGTGCCAGCAGTGAATCCGGCAGGGGAGTCCGATTGGTGCAGTACTTC. Translation: CASSESGRGVRLVQYF.

J is TRBJ2-3 and V is TRBV29-1, with TRBD2 as a possible D gene (6 bases). The V end was cut by 0 bases, the J end by 6 bases, with 13 bases between. The CDR3 contains 14 residues. Germline loops: CDR1 SQVTM, CDR2 ANQGSEA. The CDR3 bases are TGCAGCGTTGAAGATAAGACTAGAGGGGATACGCAGTATTTT. It yields the protein CSVEDKTRGDTQYF.

V gene TRBV5-6 combines with J gene TRBJ2-2; D may be TRBD2 (6 bases). The CDR3 spans 18 residues. The V end was cut by 4 bases, the J end by 0 bases, with 19 bases between. CDR1 and CDR2 from the germline V gene are SGHDT and YYEEEE. In DNA form, the CDR3 reads TGTGCCAGCAGCCCCGTCCCGGGACTGCGGGCGAACACCGGGGAGCTGTTTTTT. Its protein product is CASSPVPGLRANTGELFF.

A single count supports this clone. In DNA form, the CDR3 reads TGTGCCAGCAGCTCCACAGATACGCAGTATTTT. Translation gives CASSSTDTQYF. The chain carries TRBV7-6 and TRBJ2-3; no firm D call. Germline V gives CDR1 SGHVS, CDR2 FNYEAQ. There are 11 residues in the CDR3. Trimming shortened V by 4 bases and J by 2 bases, and 1 base separated the two germline ends. Filled out from reference TRBV7-6 and TRBJ2-3, the complete variable domain reads GAGVSQSPRYKVTKRGQDVALRCDPISGHVSLYWYRQALGQGPEFLTYFNYEAQQDKSGLPNDRFSAERPEGSISTLTIQRTEQRDSAMYRCASSSTDTQYFGPGTRLTVL.

The chain links TRBV5-4 to TRBJ2-1; 10 bases line up with TRBD2. V trimming: 1 base; J trimming: 0 bases; junction bases outside the gene matches: 10. The CDR3 length is 19 residues. Germline V gene sequence: CDR1 SGHNT, CDR2 YYREEE (reference sequence). The chain's CDR3 is CASSLIRLAGPHSYNEQFF. CDR3 bases: TGTGCCAGCAGCTTGATTAGACTAGCGGGCCCCCACTCCTACAATGAGCAGTTCTTC.

The chain is built from TRBV6-6 and TRBJ2-3; D remains unclear. The CDR3 extends over 13 amino acids. V was trimmed by 7 bases and J by 0 bases, leaving 8 bases between them. Germline CDR1 reads MNHNY; CDR2 reads SVGAGI (reference sequence). The CDR3 nucleotides are TGTGCCAGCACCCTACAGAGCACAGATACGCAGTATTTT. Its translation is CASTLQSTDTQYF.

This chain links TRBV6-5 with TRBJ1-5; a weak D match, TRBD1 (5 bases). CDR3 length: 15 amino acids. Looked up from germline, CDR1 is MNHEY and CDR2 is SVGAGI. Between the trimmed V and J ends, which lost 2 bases and 6 bases, there was a span of 14 bases. The DNA for the CDR3 is TGTGCCAGCAGTTACACCCAGGGAATGGGTCAGCCCCAGCATTTT. This gives the protein CASSYTQGMGQPQHF.

CDR3 amino acids: CASRAGNYGYTF. The CDR3 nucleotides read TGTGCCAGTCGGGCAGGGAACTATGGCTACACCTTC. The rearrangement joins TRBV28 to TRBJ1-2, with D perhaps matching TRBD1 (5 bases). CDR1 and CDR2 from the germline V gene are MDHEN and SYDVKM. The CDR3 sequence is 12 residues long. With 9 bases removed from V and 2 bases from J, the gap between germline ends came to 10 bases.

The chain couples TRBV30 to TRBJ1-5; possible D gene TRBD1, 6 bases. Between the trimmed V and J ends, which lost 5 bases and 3 bases, there was a span of 14 bases. This CDR3 region has 14 residues. Germline assignment: CDR1 GTSNPN and CDR2 SVGIG (reference sequence). CDR3 coding DNA: TGTGCCTGGGCAGCCGGGACATACAATCAGCCCCAGCATTTT. Translated: CAWAAGTYNQPQHF.

V gene TRBV28 combines with J gene TRBJ2-6; 10 nucleotides agree with TRBD1. Germline values: CDR1 MDHEN, CDR2 SYDVKM. Trimming removed 6 bases from V and 1 base from J; junction bases left unmatched: 9. The CDR3 extends over 18 amino acids. The CDR3 nucleotides are TGTGCCAGCAGCTTCGTGACAGGGGGCGTTTCTGGGGCCAACGTCCTGACTTTC. This gives the protein CASSFVTGGVSGANVLTF.

Here the CDR3 DNA reads TGTGCCAGCAGTTTTCTCAGGGTGGGGGAGACCCAGTACTTC. Translated, it gives CASSFLRVGETQYF. The gene calls are TRBV27 and TRBJ2-5; a possible D gene is TRBD1 (5 bases). V dropped 3 bases and J dropped 5 bases, with 13 bases sitting between them. Per germline, CDR1 MNHEY and CDR2 SMNVEV (reference sequence). This CDR3 contains 14 residues.

The rearrangement joins TRBV21-1 to TRBJ2-4; the table's TRBD1 call for D was not verified on the DNA. TRBV21-1 is a pseudogene segment. This CDR3 comprises 20 residues. DNA of the CDR3: TGTGCCAGCAGCAACGTCCAGCGACAGGGGGACCCCTTAGCCAAAAACATTCAGTACTTC. Protein sequence: CASSNVQRQGDPLAKNIQYF.

The CDR3 nucleotides are TGTGCCATCAGTGACCAGGGTGGGAGAGAGACCCAGTACTTC. Protein product: CAISDQGGRETQYF. The rearrangement links TRBV10-3 to TRBJ2-5, with D tentatively TRBD1 or TRBD2 (5 bases each). The CDR3 extends over 14 amino acids. Trimming removed 3 bases at V and 4 bases at J, with 12 bases between. In germline, CDR1 is ENHRY, CDR2 SYGVKD.

The V call is TRBV7-3, the J call TRBJ2-2; D is possibly TRBD2 (5 bases). The V end lost 3 bases, the J end lost 8 bases, and 13 bases lay between the germline ends. The V gene's germline CDR1 is SGHTA and CDR2 FQGTGA. The CDR3 runs 14 residues. CDR3 bases: TGTGCCAGCAGCTTCTCCACTACGGGGGGGGAGCTGTTTTTT. Protein: CASSFSTTGGELFF.

This clone was seen a few times. This rearrangement joins TRBV19 to TRBJ1-5, with 9 bases aligning to TRBD1. Germline V gene lookup returns CDR1 LNHDA and CDR2 SQIVND (reference sequence). V was pared by 5 bases and J by 7 bases, with 6 bases of the junction left unmatched. This CDR3 has 14 residues. The CDR3, as DNA: TGTGCCAGTAGTTTCACAGGGGGCCGGCAGCCCCAGCATTTT. It codes for CASSFTGGRQPQHF.

This clone turned up a few times. V is TRBV9 and J is TRBJ2-5; perhaps D is TRBD1 or TRBD2 (5 bases each). With 7 bases removed from V and 5 bases from J, the gap between germline ends came to 9 bases. There are 11 residues in the CDR3. Germline V gene sequence: CDR1 SGDLS, CDR2 YYNGEE. DNA of the CDR3: TGTGCCAGCCCCTGGGGGGAGACCCAGTACTTC. It translates to CASPWGETQYF.

The chain uses TRBV5-4 and TRBJ2-7; 14 nucleotides align to TRBD2. The CDR3 runs 16 residues. V lost 4 bases, J lost 0 bases, and 3 bases stayed unmatched. The V gene's germline CDR1 is SGHNT and CDR2 YYREEE (reference sequence). The CDR3 reads CASSPGTSGSSYEQYF. The DNA of the CDR3 is TGTGCCAGCAGCCCAGGGACTAGCGGGAGCTCCTACGAGCAGTACTTC.